This is a list of T cell receptor beta chains from one sample in a study of identical twins. TCRdb re-analysed the 5' RACE reads in MiXCR, keeping a single row per CDR3 protein. This sample yields 500,000 to 700,000 distinct CDR3 sequences, of which just over 7% are seen a single time; roughly 1.6% belongs to the top ten. These data were likewise used in another study, on yellow fever vaccine responses in identical twins.

The sequenced sample consisted of PBMCs. These receptors were collected from a woman aged 18-29 years in good health. Both conserved end residues are trimmed from each CDR3. The D gene is left open where the match is weak.

v_call d_call cdr3_aa
TRBV12-3/TRBV12-4 TRBD1 ASTPLDRGLNEQF
TRBV24-1 NA ATSDLGRSYNEQF
TRBV28 NA ASSTQGARVYEQY
TRBV12-3/TRBV12-4 NA ASSFAVQPQH
TRBV5-1 NA ASMSGSSGNTIY
TRBV19 TRBD1 ASPQGYEQY
TRBV3-1 NA AISFFPPRTKRYNEQF
TRBV27 TRBD2 ASSIHSGSSYNEQF
TRBV12-3/TRBV12-4 TRBD1 ASSSSGQGANEQF
TRBV5-1 TRBD1 ASSSGQVILYQETQY
TRBV4-1 TRBD1 ASSRNQGADGYT
TRBV20-1 NA SARSGALRGYT
TRBV11-2 NA ASSFEEDNSPLH
TRBV10-3 TRBD2 AISQLAGGYNEQF
TRBV27 TRBD2 ASSSLAGGQVTQY
TRBV20-1 TRBD1 SASTGQTYEQY
TRBV3-1 NA ASSQDKSVPNSPLH
TRBV2 TRBD2 AIQQAGFTGELF
TRBV20-1 TRBD2 SARLAGTTDTQY
TRBV4-1 NA ASSQKLVLSYNEQF
TRBV19 NA ASRRGVSNQPQH
TRBV15 NA ATSQGGALDTQY
TRBV5-5 NA ASSLGHSTEAF
TRBV6-1 TRBD2 ASRSTSGNTGELF
TRBV20-1 NA SARQWATEAF
TRBV5-4 NA ASSLQGGSGYT
TRBV15 TRBD1 ATSRDQGANTEAF
TRBV12-3/TRBV12-4 NA ASSNGLSPYRDIQGNEQY
TRBV5-1 TRBD1 ASSVPPWTGRSGANVLT
TRBV7-9 NA ASSGTATYEQY
TRBV3-1 TRBD2 ASSQDRAGAHNEQF
TRBV29-1 NA SVRIQETQY
TRBV29-1 NA SVEQVGGGEQF
TRBV11-2 TRBD1 ASSLGTGGGSTDTQY
TRBV12-3/TRBV12-4 TRBD1 ASSLALTDRSFNQPQH
TRBV11-1 NA ASSLVPLPSARTDTQY
TRBV24-1 NA ATSQPGTTNEKLF
TRBV6-2/TRBV6-3 TRBD2 ASSPDWTSGRATQY
TRBV5-5 NA ASSTRDTKETQY
TRBV6-1 NA ASSDGLAPHEQF
TRBV13 TRBD1 ASSFTGGGANVLT
TRBV11-1 NA ASSLALAGKATNEKLF
TRBV5-1 TRBD2 ASSLEGTSSYEQY
TRBV10-3 NA ATDVGANVLT
TRBV3-1 TRBD2 ASSPAGETYNEQF
TRBV12-3/TRBV12-4 TRBD1 ASSKGQHLAQPQH
TRBV18 NA ASSPRRGANTGELF
TRBV20-1 TRBD1 SAIGTGKKFYNEQF
TRBV2 NA ASSYSGRYNSPLH
TRBV15 NA ATSRDSQERNIQY
TRBV7-2 NA ASSSSDTFYEQY
TRBV7-9 TRBD2 ASSFGTSGNKDTQY
TRBV20-1 NA CAMRGLYANTGELF
TRBV7-8 TRBD2 ASSRETSGAYEQY
TRBV10-3 NA AISDPGTEYEQY
TRBV4-1 TRBD2 ASSQAEGRVETQY
TRBV7-9 NA ASSLVQGSNNEQF
TRBV4-1 TRBD2 ASSQTSGGAADTQY
TRBV10-2 NA ASSEAPRGAQH